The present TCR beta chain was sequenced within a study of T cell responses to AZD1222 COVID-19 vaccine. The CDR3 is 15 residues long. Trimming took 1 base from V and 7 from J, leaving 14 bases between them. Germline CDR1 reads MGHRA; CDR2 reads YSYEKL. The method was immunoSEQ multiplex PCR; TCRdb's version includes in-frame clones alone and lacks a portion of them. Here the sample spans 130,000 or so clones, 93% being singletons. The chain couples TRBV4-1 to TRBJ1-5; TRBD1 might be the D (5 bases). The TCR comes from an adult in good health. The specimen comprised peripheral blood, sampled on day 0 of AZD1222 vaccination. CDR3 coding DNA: TGCGCCAGCAGCCAAGGTGGGGGGGTTGGCCAGCCCCAGCATTTT. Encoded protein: CASSQGGGVGQPQHF.